Each of the 23 T cell receptor beta chains below was sequenced from the same sample in a study of T cell changes during pregnancy in multiple sclerosis. Produced via immunoSEQ multiplex PCR; TCRdb's table is partial and in-frame only. In the table there are 65,000 to 90,000 clones, 85% to 95% of which are singletons. The specimen was peripheral blood, collected in the third trimester of pregnancy. The receptors were gathered from a female donor in good health, enrolled as a control in a pregnancy study.

The rearrangement uses TRBV5-5 and TRBJ2-3; 7 nucleotides line up with TRBD1. The germline V gene encodes CDR1 SGHKS and CDR2 YYEKEE (reference sequence). The CDR3 length is 14 residues. Trimming at V came to 1 base and at J to 8 bases, leaving 7 bases not matched to a gene. CDR3 DNA: TGTGCCAGCAGCTTGACAGGGGTCGTGAGTACGCAGTATTTT. It yields the protein CASSLTGVVSTQYF.

In nucleotides, the CDR3 is TGCGCCAGCAGCCAAGAGGCTGGCCCGGCGGCAGATACGCAGTATTTT. Translation: CASSQEAGPAADTQYF. The chain is built from TRBV4-3 and TRBJ2-3, with D unresolved. The CDR3 has 16 residues. V was shortened by 0 bases and J by 4 bases, with 14 bases between the two germline ends. The germline gives CDR1 LGHNA, CDR2 YSLEER.

This chain uses TRBV11-2 with TRBJ2-7; 7 nucleotides line up with TRBD2. CDR3 length: 16 amino acids. The germline gives CDR1 SGHAT, CDR2 FQNNGV. V was clipped by 2 bases and J by 2 bases; unmatched bases: 9. CDR3 sequence reads: CASSLWDYPQPYEQYF. In DNA form, the CDR3 reads TGTGCCAGCAGCTTATGGGACTACCCTCAACCCTACGAGCAGTACTTC.

The chain has TRBV5-1 and TRBJ2-3; D call uncertain. Looked up from germline, CDR1 is SGHRS and CDR2 is YFSETQ. V lost 2 bases and J lost 2, with 9 bases in between. This CDR3 is 14 amino acids long. The CDR3, as DNA: TGCGCCAGCAGCTTAATGCGAACCACAGATACGCAGTATTTT. Protein: CASSLMRTTDTQYF.

V usage is TRBV6-1 and J usage is TRBJ1-5, with D perhaps matching TRBD1 (5 bases). The V end was cut by 9 bases, the J end by 0 bases, with 9 bases between. CDR3 length: 13 residues. Germline values: CDR1 MNHNS, CDR2 SASEGT. The CDR3 spells CASPGGSNQPQHF. The DNA of the CDR3 is TGTGCCAGTCCCGGGGGTAGCAATCAGCCCCAGCATTTT.

This chain connects TRBV7-6 to TRBJ2-7; 7 nucleotides agree with TRBD2. The trim removed 1 base at V and 1 base at J, leaving 1 base unmatched. The CDR3 is 14 residues long. Germline-derived CDR1 and CDR2 are SGHVS and FNYEAQ. CDR3: CASSLGGGSYEQYF. CDR3 DNA: TGTGCCAGCAGCTTAGGGGGGGGATCCTACGAGCAGTACTTC.

The gene calls are TRBV7-9 and TRBJ1-1, with D maybe TRBD1 (5 bases). There are 14 residues in the CDR3. The germline V gene encodes CDR1 SEHNR and CDR2 FQNEAQ (reference sequence). The V and J ends lost 7 bases and 5 bases respectively, with 17 bases between them. The CDR3 nucleotides read TGTGCCAGCAACAGTGGACACCCTAGGACTGAAGCTTTCTTT. Translation gives CASNSGHPRTEAFF.

This clone was seen a single time. V gene TRBV7-9 combines with J gene TRBJ2-1; weak D call: TRBD1 (5 bases). In germline, CDR1 is SEHNR, CDR2 FQNEAQ (reference sequence). This CDR3 is 11 amino acids long. Trimming took off 2 bases at V and 12 bases at J, with 8 bases between the two ends. The CDR3 loop reads CASSLPQGQFF. Here the CDR3 DNA reads TGTGCCAGCAGCTTACCCCAGGGGCAGTTCTTC.

The CDR3 is CASSPGGGDYGYTF. In nucleotides, the CDR3 is TGTGCCAGCAGCCCCGGCGGGGGGGACTATGGCTACACCTTC. The gene calls are TRBV7-9 and TRBJ1-2, with D perhaps matching TRBD1 (5 bases). With 5 bases removed from V and 3 bases from J, the gap between germline ends came to 13 bases. The CDR3 consists of 14 residues. CDR1 and CDR2 from the germline V gene are SEHNR and FQNEAQ (reference sequence).

This chain connects TRBV5-1 to TRBJ1-6, with D possibly TRBD1 on 5 matching bases. The CDR3 totals 15 residues. V dropped 0 bases and J dropped 7 bases, with 11 bases sitting between them. From germline, CDR1 is SGHRS and CDR2 YFSETQ. The CDR3 DNA reads TGCGCCAGCAGCTTGGGCGTCAGGGCGAATTCACCCCTCCACTTT. It is translated as CASSLGVRANSPLHF.

The chain employs TRBV5-1 and TRBJ2-6, with D perhaps TRBD1 (6 bases). V was clipped by 0 bases and J by 2 bases, with 12 bases between them. Per germline, CDR1 SGHRS and CDR2 YFSETQ. The length of the CDR3 is 17 residues. The CDR3 DNA reads as TGCGCCAGCAGCTTGGAAGAGGGGGTCACTGGGGCCAACGTCCTGACTTTC. Its translation is CASSLEEGVTGANVLTF.

The CDR3 nucleotides are TGTGCCAGCAGTGAATCAGGGGGCGCAGATACGCAGTATTTT. Translating gives CASSESGGADTQYF. This chain connects TRBV6-1 to TRBJ2-3; 8 nucleotides line up with TRBD1. Looked up from germline, CDR1 is MNHNS and CDR2 is SASEGT. The CDR3 has 14 residues. V shed 2 bases and J 4 bases; nucleotides not matched to a gene: 2.

J is TRBJ1-2 and V is TRBV7-2; 7 bases fit TRBD1. Germline V CDR1 and CDR2: SGHTA, FQGNSA. The ends lost 3 bases at V and 5 bases at J; junction bases unmatched: 6. The CDR3 sequence is 14 residues long. CDR3: CASSFMDRSYGYTF. Here the CDR3 DNA reads TGTGCCAGCAGCTTCATGGACAGGTCATATGGCTACACCTTC.

This clone showed up just a few times. The chain combines TRBV2 with TRBJ1-6; 7 nucleotides line up with TRBD1. V dropped 6 bases and J dropped 6; count of bases not matched to a gene: 17. Germline V gene lookup returns CDR1 SNHLY and CDR2 FYNNEI. The CDR3 runs to 18 residues. CDR3 region: CASSLRTGIPPRNSPLHF. The CDR3, as DNA: TGTGCCAGCAGCTTACGGACAGGCATTCCACCTCGTAATTCACCCCTCCACTTT.

This clone was picked up one time. The chain carries TRBV6-6 and TRBJ1-5; 8 bases agree with TRBD1. The trim removed 7 bases at V and 4 bases at J, leaving 6 bases unmatched. This CDR3 comprises 14 residues. Germline lookup yields CDR1 MNHNY and CDR2 SVGAGI (reference sequence). The CDR3 protein is CASTRGQGNQPQHF. The DNA of the CDR3 is TGTGCCAGCACCCGAGGACAGGGAAATCAGCCCCAGCATTTT.

Here the CDR3 DNA reads TGTGCCAGCAGTCCGGGACTAACCTTAGCCAAAAACATTCAGTACTTC. Protein sequence: CASSPGLTLAKNIQYF. The chain links TRBV5-5 to TRBJ2-4, with 7 bases aligning to TRBD2. Germline CDR1 SGHKS, CDR2 YYEKEE (reference sequence). The CDR3 sequence is 16 residues long. With V trimmed by 5 bases and J by 0 bases, 8 bases remained unmatched.

The chain has TRBV5-1 and TRBJ2-7; 9 bases are a match to TRBD1. V lost 3 bases and J lost 11; bases outside the gene matches: 3. The germline CDR1 and CDR2 sequences are SGHRS and YFSETQ. There are 11 residues in the CDR3. CDR3 in DNA: TGCGCCAGCAGCTGGGACAGGGAGAAGTACTTC. It codes for CASSWDREKYF.

CDR3 residues: CASSIAGNDEQYF. As DNA, the CDR3 is TGTGCCAGTAGTATAGCGGGAAACGACGAGCAGTACTTC. J is TRBJ2-7 and V is TRBV19; D might be TRBD2 (5 bases). CDR1 and CDR2 from the germline V gene are LNHDA and SQIVND (reference sequence). V was cut by 1 base and J by 5 bases, with 9 bases left in between. This CDR3 region has 13 residues.

J is TRBJ2-3 and V is TRBV11-3, with D possibly TRBD1 on 6 matching bases. V lost 2 bases and J lost 3, with 9 bases in between. The germline V gene has CDR1 SGHNT and CDR2 YENEEA. This CDR3 is 14 amino acids long. The CDR3 DNA reads TGTGCCAGCAGCTTAACAGGGATAACAGATACGCAGTATTTT. Its protein product is CASSLTGITDTQYF.

The V call is TRBV28, the J call TRBJ2-4, with D possibly matching TRBD2 (6 bases). Germline lookup yields CDR1 MDHEN and CDR2 SYDVKM. The CDR3 sequence is 14 residues long. V was clipped by 3 bases and J by 4 bases, with 10 bases between them. The CDR3 sequence is CASSLVGRKNIQYF. DNA of the CDR3: TGTGCCAGCAGTTTGGTCGGGAGAAAAAACATTCAGTACTTC.

The rearrangement joins TRBV4-3 to TRBJ2-3; 11 positions agree with TRBD2. The V and J ends lost 4 bases and 2 bases, in that order; junction bases with no gene match: 20. CDR1 and CDR2 from the germline V gene are LGHNA and YSLEER. This CDR3 has 21 amino acids. CDR3 sequence: CASSRKRTGTSGTGPTDTQYF. The CDR3 DNA sequence: TGCGCCAGCAGCCGAAAAAGAACCGGGACTAGCGGAACCGGACCCACAGATACGCAGTATTTT.

The chain uses TRBV19 and TRBJ2-7; tentatively, D is TRBD1 (6 bases). V was trimmed by 2 bases and J by 1 base, leaving 12 bases between them. This CDR3 is 15 amino acids long. The germline V gene encodes CDR1 LNHDA and CDR2 SQIVND (reference sequence). CDR3 sequence reads: CASSISRGSSYEQYF. The CDR3 DNA reads as TGTGCCAGTAGTATAAGTAGGGGGTCATCCTACGAGCAGTACTTC. Looking up the rest from reference TRBV19 and TRBJ2-7 gives the full variable domain: DGGITQSPKYLFRKEGQNVTLSCEQNLNHDAMYWYRQDPGQGLRLIYYSQIVNDFQKGDIAEGYSVSREKKESFPLTVTSAQKNPTAFYLCASSISRGSSYEQYFGPGTRLTVT.

The V and J genes are TRBV10-1 and TRBJ1-3, with 7 bases aligning to TRBD1. The CDR3 loop spans 13 amino acids. The germline gives CDR1 WNHNN, CDR2 SYGVQD (reference sequence). V lost 8 bases to trimming and J lost 1 base; unmatched junction nucleotides: 2. The CDR3 is CASDRASGNTIYF. Written as DNA, the CDR3 is TGCGCCAGCGACAGGGCATCTGGAAACACCATATATTTT.